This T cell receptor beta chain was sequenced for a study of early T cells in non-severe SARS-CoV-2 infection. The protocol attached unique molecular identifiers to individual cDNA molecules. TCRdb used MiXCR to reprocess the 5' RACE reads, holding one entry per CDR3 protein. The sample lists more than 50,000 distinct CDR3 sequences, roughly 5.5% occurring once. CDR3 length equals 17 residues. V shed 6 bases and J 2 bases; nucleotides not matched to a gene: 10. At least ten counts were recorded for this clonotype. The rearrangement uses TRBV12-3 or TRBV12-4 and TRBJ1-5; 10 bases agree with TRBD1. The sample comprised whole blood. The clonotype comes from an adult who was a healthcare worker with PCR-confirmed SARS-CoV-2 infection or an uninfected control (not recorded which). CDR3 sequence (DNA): TGTGCCAGCAGCGTGACAGGGGGCGAAAAAGGCAATCAGCCCCAGCATTTT. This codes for CASSVTGGEKGNQPQHF.